A selection of T cell receptor beta chains follows, all from one sample in a study of Graves' ophthalmopathy and Graves' hyperthyroidism. MiXCR, applied by TCRdb to the multiplex PCR reads, yields one record per CDR3 protein. The sample comprises about 600,000 distinct CDR3 sequences, 35% to 40% of which are singletons, and roughly 4% rests with the top ten. The sample taken for sequencing was peripheral blood or thyroid tissue (not recorded which). The source of these receptors is an adult man with Graves' hyperthyroidism. The CDR3 runs from the conserved cysteine through the conserved F or W. The D gene is left open where the match is weak. Clone sizes are given selectively: once, few, many, or a class where the clone is expanded.

>TRBJ1-1|-|TRBV19|TRBD1
CASKLGGQGNTEAFF
TGTGCCAGTAAACTAGGGGGACAGGGAAACACTGAAGCTTTCTTT
>TRBJ1-2|many|TRBV27|TRBD1
CASSFSGQENYGYTF
TGTGCCAGCAGTTTCTCCGGACAGGAGAACTATGGCTACACCTTC
>TRBJ2-1|-|TRBV7-9|TRBD1
CASSLVQGANYNEQFF
TGTGCCAGCAGCTTAGTCCAGGGGGCGAACTACAATGAGCAGTTCTTC
>TRBJ1-1|-|TRBV7-8|-
CASSLGTSSTEAFF
TGTGCCAGCAGCTTAGGGACATCTTCCACTGAAGCTTTCTTT
>TRBJ2-7|-|TRBV7-2|TRBD2
CASSLVTSGNEQYF
TGTGCCAGCAGCTTAGTGACTAGCGGCAATGAGCAGTACTTC
>TRBJ1-2|-|TRBV9|-
CASSALGTTGYGYTF
TGTGCCAGCAGCGCCCTCGGTACGACCGGCTATGGCTACACCTTC
>TRBJ2-5|many|TRBV2|-
CASSREGRETQYF
TGTGCCAGCAGCAGGGAAGGGCGAGAGACCCAGTACTTC
>TRBJ2-5|-|TRBV7-6|-
CASSSASHEQYF
TGTGCCAGCAGCTCAGCGTCGCATGAGCAGTACTTC
>TRBJ2-5|many|TRBV12-3/TRBV12-4|-
CASSRFRGKETQYF
TGTGCCAGCAGTAGATTCAGGGGTAAAGAGACCCAGTACTTC
>TRBJ2-3|-|TRBV2|TRBD1
CASSRDRGSTDTQYF
TGTGCCAGCAGTCGGGACAGGGGAAGCACAGATACGCAGTATTTT
>TRBJ2-5|many|TRBV5-1|-
CASSLSGSARWGETQYF
TGCGCCAGCAGCTTGTCAGGTAGCGCCCGATGGGGAGAGACCCAGTACTTC
>TRBJ2-7|many|TRBV13|-
CASSSGRGEQYF
TGTGCCAGCAGCTCCGGACGGGGCGAGCAGTACTTC
>TRBJ1-4|-|TRBV7-9|-
CASSLAGTPNEKLFF
TGTGCCAGCAGCTTGGCGGGAACCCCTAATGAAAAACTGTTTTTT
>TRBJ2-5|many|TRBV29-1|-
CSALGFEETQYF
TGCAGCGCCCTAGGTTTCGAAGAGACCCAGTACTTC
>TRBJ2-7|few|TRBV12-5|TRBD2
CASGLFGVMLGGGAHEQYF
TGTGCTAGTGGTTTATTTGGCGTGATGCTTGGCGGGGGGGCCCACGAGCAGTACTTC
>TRBJ1-2|-|TRBV7-2|TRBD1
CASSLTTGNGYTF
TGTGCCAGCAGCTTAACGACAGGGAATGGCTACACCTTC
>TRBJ1-5|many|TRBV29-1|-
CSVRERGRNQPQHF
TGCAGCGTAAGGGAGAGGGGACGCAATCAGCCCCAGCATTTT
>TRBJ2-5|many|TRBV20-1|-
CSGGLRSQETQYF
TGCAGTGGAGGTCTGCGGTCCCAAGAGACCCAGTACTTC
>TRBJ1-5|-|TRBV2|TRBD1
CASSPGQGESQPQHF
TGTGCCAGCAGTCCTGGACAGGGCGAGAGTCAGCCCCAGCATTTT
>TRBJ1-1|many|TRBV15|-
CATSRRRNTEAFF
TGTGCCACCAGCCGTAGAAGGAACACTGAAGCTTTCTTT
>TRBJ1-1|many|TRBV5-8|TRBD1
CASSLKGGGYTEAFF
TGTGCCAGCAGCTTGAAAGGGGGCGGGTACACTGAAGCTTTCTTT
>TRBJ2-7|few|TRBV12-3/TRBV12-4|-
CASSPGGGYSYEQYF
TGTGCCAGCAGTCCAGGGGGGGGTTACTCCTACGAGCAGTACTTC
>TRBJ2-1|-|TRBV15|-
CATSRVRQDGDNEQFF
TGTGCCACCAGCAGAGTGAGACAGGATGGAGACAATGAGCAGTTCTTC
>TRBJ2-7|many|TRBV19|TRBD1
CASSLLGQGLEQYF
TGTGCCAGTAGTCTGCTGGGACAGGGCCTCGAGCAGTACTTC
>TRBJ1-2|-|TRBV20-1|-
CSVKRGVNYGYTF
TGCAGTGTCAAGAGGGGTGTAAACTATGGCTACACCTTC
>TRBJ2-7|-|TRBV27|TRBD2
CASSLKGTSLYEQYF
TGTGCCAGCAGTTTAAAGGGGACTAGCCTTTACGAGCAGTACTTC
>TRBJ2-2|many|TRBV7-2|TRBD1
CASSLRDRGDTGELFF
TGTGCCAGCAGCCTCCGGGACAGGGGCGACACCGGGGAGCTGTTTTTT
>TRBJ2-1|-|TRBV10-3|-
CAISELGLNEQFF
TGTGCCATCAGTGAGTTGGGGCTGAATGAGCAGTTCTTC